Shown below are 20 T cell receptor beta chains from a single sample sequenced in a study of long-term antiretroviral therapy in people with HIV (dated 2022 in TCRdb). The immunoSEQ hsTCRB v3.0 assay was used at survey level resolution to sequence the TRB variable region. TCRdb obtained this table from immuneACCESS and retained in-frame rearrangements with V and J assigned. These tables miss some clones; where compared with another copy, unresolved V genes account for less than half of the shortfall, and the remainder is unexplained. In all, the sample holds fewer than 20,000 clones, and approximately 85% of those were seen once. The ten largest clones add up to roughly 8% of the sample. The material sequenced was unsorted PBMCs, taken at the start of antiretroviral therapy. These receptors were taken from a man aged 25-45 years with HIV.

The chain is built from TRBV5-1 and TRBJ1-4, with 7 bases fitting TRBD1. The ends lost 2 bases at V and 8 bases at J; junction bases unmatched: 9. Per the germline V gene, CDR1 is SGHRS and CDR2 is YFSETQ. The CDR3 has 15 amino acids. In nucleotides, the CDR3 is TGCGCCAGCAGCTTCTTCCGGGACAGTCGGGAAAAACTGTTTTTT. This translates into CASSFFRDSREKLFF.

The chain combines TRBV10-3 with TRBJ2-7; D gene unclear. V dropped 2 bases and J dropped 3 bases, with 5 bases sitting between them. The CDR3 totals 12 residues. CDR1 and CDR2 from the germline V gene are ENHRY and SYGVKD. CDR3 region: CAISEGFYEQYF. DNA of the CDR3: TGTGCCATCAGTGAGGGTTTCTACGAGCAGTACTTC.

The chain is built from TRBV9 and TRBJ2-3; 9 bases agree with TRBD2. V dropped 0 bases and J dropped 6; count of bases not matched to a gene: 11. The V gene's germline CDR1 is SGDLS and CDR2 YYNGEE. This CDR3 region has 17 residues. The DNA for the CDR3 is TGTGCCAGCAGCGTAGGTCCCCAGCGGGGGGTCCCCGATACGCAGTATTTT. Protein sequence: CASSVGPQRGVPDTQYF.

The chain recombines TRBV6-1 with TRBJ2-7; 7 nucleotides match TRBD1. The trim removed 2 bases at V and 2 bases at J, leaving 3 bases unmatched. Germline CDR1 reads MNHNS; CDR2 reads SASEGT. There are 14 residues in the CDR3. The CDR3 sequence: CASSERQGAYEQYF. CDR3 bases: TGTGCCAGCAGTGAAAGGCAGGGGGCCTACGAGCAGTACTTC.

The chain couples TRBV30 to TRBJ2-1; a possible D gene is TRBD2 (6 bases). This CDR3 is built from 18 residues. The germline V gene encodes CDR1 GTSNPN and CDR2 SVGIG (reference sequence). V was trimmed by 2 bases and J by 2 bases, leaving 22 bases between them. CDR3 nucleotide sequence: TGTGCCTGGAGTTCGGGTGCTTGGGGGGAAGGGACCTACAATGAGCAGTTCTTC. Translating gives CAWSSGAWGEGTYNEQFF. The variable domain in full, with the rest retrieved from reference TRBV30 and TRBJ2-1, is SQTIHQWPATLVQPVGSPLSLECTVEGTSNPNLYWYRQAAGRGLQLLFYSVGIGQISSEVPQNLSASRPQDRQFILSSKKLLLSDSGFYLCAWSSGAWGEGTYNEQFFGPGTRLTVL.

This chain uses TRBV5-5 with TRBJ2-7; the D is unclear. Trimming stripped 0 bases from V and 2 bases from J, with 9 bases between. The CDR3 is made up of 14 amino acids. CDR1 is SGHKS and CDR2 is YYEKEE in the germline V gene (reference sequence). DNA of the CDR3: TGTGCCAGCAGCTTGGATGTTAAGGCCTACGAGCAGTACTTC. This codes for CASSLDVKAYEQYF.

The CDR3 is CASSQDGTHSNQPQHF. For the CDR3, the DNA is TGCGCCAGCAGCCAAGATGGGACACATAGCAATCAGCCCCAGCATTTT. This chain links TRBV4-3 with TRBJ1-5; possible D gene TRBD1, 6 bases. V lost 0 bases, J lost 0 bases, and 9 bases lay in between. The germline V gene has CDR1 LGHNA and CDR2 YSLEER. This CDR3 is 16 amino acids long.

This sequence joins TRBV11-2 and TRBJ2-7; unclear D gene. V was trimmed by 1 base and J by 5 bases, leaving 9 bases between them. Germline-derived CDR1 and CDR2 are SGHAT and FQNNGV. The CDR3 is 13 residues long. Written as DNA, the CDR3 is TGTGCCAGCAGCTTAGCTTCTGCTCACGAGCAGTACTTC. It encodes CASSLASAHEQYF. The whole variable domain, remainder taken from reference TRBV11-2 and TRBJ2-7, is EAGVAQSPRYKIIEKRQSVAFWCNPISGHATLYWYQQILGQGPKLLIQFQNNGVVDDSQLPKDRFSAERLKGVDSTLKIQPAKLEDSAVYLCASSLASAHEQYFGPGTRLTVT.

V gene TRBV27 combines with J gene TRBJ1-6, with unresolved D. V was clipped by 1 base and J by 6 bases, with 1 base between them. The V gene's germline CDR1 is MNHEY and CDR2 SMNVEV (reference sequence). The CDR3 covers 12 residues. The CDR3 DNA sequence: TGTGCCAGCAGTTTATTTAATTCACCCCTCCACTTT. Protein: CASSLFNSPLHF.

The chain is built from TRBV11-2 and TRBJ2-4; D could derive from TRBD1 or TRBD2 (5 bases each). Trimming cost V 7 bases and J 0 bases, with 13 bases left between them. The CDR3 contains 15 residues. Germline V gene lookup returns CDR1 SGHAT and CDR2 FQNNGV. The CDR3 is CASTRDLIAKNIQYF. Written as DNA, the CDR3 is TGTGCCAGCACCAGGGACCTCATAGCCAAAAACATTCAGTACTTC. Combining the CDR3 with reference TRBV11-2 and TRBJ2-4 gives the whole variable domain EAGVAQSPRYKIIEKRQSVAFWCNPISGHATLYWYQQILGQGPKLLIQFQNNGVVDDSQLPKDRFSAERLKGVDSTLKIQPAKLEDSAVYLCASTRDLIAKNIQYFGAGTRLSVL.

The chain is built from TRBV4-2 and TRBJ2-5; D remains unclear. CDR1 is LGHNA and CDR2 is YNFKEQ in the germline V gene. The CDR3 contains 16 residues. V shed 0 bases and J shed 1 base, with 12 bases lying between them. The CDR3 region is CASSQDMRNSQETQYF. CDR3 in DNA: TGTGCCAGCAGCCAAGATATGAGGAATAGCCAAGAGACCCAGTACTTC.

The chain couples TRBV4-3 to TRBJ1-1; TRBD1 might be the D (6 bases). This CDR3 contains 14 residues. V gave up 2 bases and J gave up 7 bases, with 14 bases separating them. Germline CDR1 LGHNA, CDR2 YSLEER. The CDR3 region is CASSQLTGLHEAFF. The CDR3 DNA reads TGCGCCAGCAGCCAACTGACAGGACTCCATGAAGCTTTCTTT.

The J gene is TRBJ2-7, the V gene TRBV11-2, with a weak D call TRBD2 (6 bases). The CDR3 totals 17 residues. Deletions cut 1 base from V and 0 bases from J, with 16 bases between. Germline values: CDR1 SGHAT, CDR2 FQNNGV. CDR3 residues: CASSLGSAGRTSYEQYF. Here the CDR3 DNA reads TGTGCCAGCAGCTTAGGGAGTGCGGGAAGGACCTCCTACGAGCAGTACTTC.

V is TRBV7-9 and J is TRBJ1-6, with D unresolved. CDR1 and CDR2 from the germline V gene are SEHNR and FQNEAQ (reference sequence). This CDR3 has 14 amino acids. The ends were cut back, 7 bases at V and 8 bases at J, with 15 bases in the middle. CDR3 protein: CASNAGLSHSPLHF. CDR3 nucleotide sequence: TGTGCCAGCAACGCGGGCCTAAGCCATTCACCCCTCCACTTT.

The V and J genes are TRBV10-3 and TRBJ1-3, with TRBD1 as a possible D gene (6 bases). V lost 4 bases and J 1 base, leaving 14 bases between the germline ends. The length of the CDR3 is 16 residues. Germline CDR1 reads ENHRY; CDR2 reads SYGVKD. The CDR3 region is CAISGPQGSSGNTIYF. DNA of the CDR3: TGTGCCATCAGTGGACCACAGGGATCTTCTGGAAACACCATATATTTT.

V is TRBV7-2 and J is TRBJ1-2, with 7 positions matching TRBD1. The ends lost 3 bases at V and 8 bases at J; junction bases unmatched: 3. The CDR3 is made up of 12 amino acids. The germline CDR1 and CDR2 sequences are SGHTA and FQGNSA. This chain's CDR3 is CASSLTGYGYTF. CDR3 in DNA: TGTGCCAGCAGCTTGACAGGGTACGGCTACACCTTC.

The V and J genes are TRBV5-1 and TRBJ2-1; 9 bases agree with TRBD1. The CDR3 extends over 14 amino acids. The V gene's germline CDR1 is SGHRS and CDR2 YFSETQ. Losses at the gene ends were 7 bases for V and 6 bases for J; bases not matched to a gene: 8. The CDR3 DNA reads TGCGCCAGCGCACCGGGACAGGGAGGCAATGAGCAGTTCTTC. Translation gives CASAPGQGGNEQFF.

V gene TRBV5-1 combines with J gene TRBJ2-7; 7 bases fit TRBD1. This CDR3 has 13 amino acids. The germline V gene encodes CDR1 SGHRS and CDR2 YFSETQ. J lost 1 base, V lost 7 bases, and 5 bases had no gene match. CDR3 sequence: CASRQGASYEQYF. DNA for the CDR3: TGCGCCAGCCGACAGGGAGCGTCCTACGAGCAGTACTTC.

This sequence joins TRBV7-9 and TRBJ1-1; no definite D call. Germline CDR1 is SEHNR and CDR2 is FQNEAQ (reference sequence). The ends were cut back, 5 bases at V and 6 bases at J, with 13 bases in the middle. This CDR3 has 13 amino acids. In DNA, the CDR3 is TGTGCCAGCAGCCCCCCGCTGGTCCCTGAAGCTTTCTTT. Its protein is CASSPPLVPEAFF. Supplemented by reference TRBV7-9 and TRBJ1-1, the full variable domain reads DTGVSQNPRHKITKRGQNVTFRCDPISEHNRLYWYRQTLGQGPEFLTYFQNEAQLEKSRLLSDRFSAERPKGSFSTLEIQRTEQGDSAMYLCASSPPLVPEAFFGQGTRLTVV.

The chain uses TRBV6-5 and TRBJ1-1, with 8 bases that match TRBD1. Germline CDR1 and CDR2: MNHEY and SVGAGI. The CDR3 is 14 amino acids. Trimming cost V 6 bases and J 5 bases; bases outside gene matches: 8. The CDR3 here is CASRPQGVVTEAFF. CDR3 DNA: TGTGCCAGCAGGCCACAGGGGGTTGTAACTGAAGCTTTCTTT.